These T cell receptor beta chains were read from a single sample in a study of blood T cell repertoires in COVID-19. The assay was immunoSEQ multiplex PCR, and TCRdb's table has in-frame clones only and misses some. The sample consists of 350,000 to 450,000 clones, roughly 90% of them appearing once. The sequencing input was peripheral blood. The receptors originated from a man aged 35-49 years with acute or convalescent COVID-19. Each CDR3 is given with its conserved first and last residue. The order of the fields is D gene, J gene, V gene, clone size, CDR3 DNA, CDR3 protein. A D gene is named only where the DNA matches it firmly. Part of the rows lack a size; the others show once, few, many or a class for expanded clones.

>-|TRBJ2-1|TRBV2|-
TGTGCCAGCAAGGGCCTCCAGGGGCTTAATGAGCAGTTCTTC
CASKGLQGLNEQFF
>TRBD2|TRBJ2-5|TRBV9|-
TGTGCCAGCAGTGGAGGGGCGGGAGGGGAGACCCAGTACTTC
CASSGGAGGETQYF
>-|TRBJ2-6|TRBV15|-
TGTGCCACAGCCGGGACAAGGGGCTCTGGGGCCAACGTCCTGACTTTC
CATAGTRGSGANVLTF
>-|TRBJ2-3|TRBV6-1|once
TGTGCCAGCAGTGAAGTGGGGGGTAGCACAGATACGCAGTATTTT
CASSEVGGSTDTQYF
>TRBD2|TRBJ2-2|TRBV5-1|-
TGCGCCAGCAGCTTGGGTGTAGCGGGAGGGCCTATTGCCGGGGAGCTGTTTTTT
CASSLGVAGGPIAGELFF
>TRBD1|TRBJ2-7|TRBV6-5|-
TGTGCCAGCAGACTAGGGGGCTCCAACGAGCAGTACTTC
CASRLGGSNEQYF
>-|TRBJ2-7|TRBV7-2|-
TGTGCCAGCAGCTTGACTCCCTCCTACGAGCAGTACTTC
CASSLTPSYEQYF
>-|TRBJ2-6|TRBV5-1|-
TGCGCCAGCAGCTCCTCTGGACTGAGAGACGTCCTGACTTTC
CASSSSGLRDVLTF
>-|TRBJ2-7|TRBV30|-
TGTGCCTGGAGTGTAGGGCAGGGTCTGTATTACGAGCAGTACTTC
CAWSVGQGLYYEQYF
>-|TRBJ2-4|TRBV12-3/TRBV12-4|-
TGTGCCAGCAGTCAACGGGACAAAAACATTCAGTACTTC
CASSQRDKNIQYF
>TRBD1|TRBJ2-2|TRBV24-1|-
TGTGCCACCAGTGATCCAGGGGGTGGCGGGGAGCTGTTTTTT
CATSDPGGGGELFF
>TRBD1|TRBJ2-1|TRBV5-6|few
TGTGCCAGCAGCTTCGACAGGGATGAGCAGTTCTTC
CASSFDRDEQFF
>TRBD1|TRBJ2-7|TRBV6-6|few
TGTGCCAGCAGTTACAGGGACAGATACGAGCAGTACTTC
CASSYRDRYEQYF
>TRBD1|TRBJ1-4|TRBV5-1|few
TGCGCCAGCCGAAATAGGGACAGGGATGGTGAAAAACTGTTTTTT
CASRNRDRDGEKLFF
>-|TRBJ1-2|TRBV4-3|-
TGCGCCAGCAGCCAAGATCCCACAGGGTTCACAGGCTACACCTTC
CASSQDPTGFTGYTF
>TRBD2|TRBJ2-5|TRBV3-1/TRBV3-2|-
TGTGCCAGCAGCTTCCGGCCCCCTAGCGGGGGGGGTAGGGAGACCCAGTACTTC
CASSFRPPSGGGRETQYF
>TRBD1|TRBJ2-7|TRBV28|-
TGTGCCAGCAGTTTTCCGGGACAGGGGAACTACGAGCAGTACTTC
CASSFPGQGNYEQYF
>TRBD1|TRBJ2-7|TRBV2|-
TGTGCCAGCAGGGACAGGGAAAGTTACGAGCAGTACTTC
CASRDRESYEQYF
>-|TRBJ1-1|TRBV4-1|-
TGCGCCAGCAGCCAGGCAGACACTGAAGCTTTCTTT
CASSQADTEAFF
>-|TRBJ1-4|TRBV3-1/TRBV3-2|-
TGTGCCAGCAGCCTCCGGGGAGAAAAACTGTTTTTT
CASSLRGEKLFF
>-|TRBJ2-1|TRBV9|-
TGTGCCAGCAGCGCCTTCAATGAGCAGTTCTTC
CASSAFNEQFF
>TRBD1|TRBJ1-3|TRBV11-2|-
TGTGCCAGCAGCTTAGCTCGGACAGGGGGAAGAAAAGGAAACACCATATATTTT
CASSLARTGGRKGNTIYF
>-|TRBJ1-3|TRBV6-5|-
TGTGCCAGCAGTTACTCCGTCGCTGGAAACACCATATATTTT
CASSYSVAGNTIYF
>TRBD2|TRBJ2-5|TRBV18|-
TGTGCCAGCTCCAACGGCGGCGGGGGGGCCCCCAGAGAGACCCAGTACTTC
CASSNGGGGAPRETQYF
>-|TRBJ1-5|TRBV9|once
TGTGCCAGCAGCGTAGGTCGGACAGATCAGCCCCAGCATTTT
CASSVGRTDQPQHF
>TRBD2|TRBJ2-1|TRBV29-1|once
TGCAGCGTGGACCAAATAGCGGGAGGTTACAATGAGCAGTTCTTC
CSVDQIAGGYNEQFF
>TRBD1|TRBJ1-6|TRBV18|-
TGTGCCAGCTCACCGGAACAGGGGATCAATTCACCCCTCCACTTT
CASSPEQGINSPLHF